The clone carrying this TCR beta chain was seen many times. The sample is drawn from a study of CD8+CD57+ T cells in acquired aplastic anemia. Whole-study context: Sorted CD4+ and CD8+ cells gave an average of around 3.3 ug of DNA.

TCR beta VDJ and CDR3 profiling used genomic DNA as template. TCRdb re-called the reads through MiXCR, storing one row per CDR3 protein. The sample comprises under 250,000 distinct CDR3 sequences, roughly 60% of which are singletons, and about three fifths rests with the top ten. Patients picked for sequencing had shown CD8+CD57+ cell expansion detected by flow cytometry. This clonotype originated in a human donor with aplastic anemia. The sample consisted of sorted CD4+, CD8+, or CD8+CD57+ T cells (not recorded which) from PBMCs.

DNA of the CDR3: TGTGCCAGTAGTTCACAGGGTACCTACGAGCAGTACTTC. Translating it yields CASSSQGTYEQYF. This chain links TRBV19 with TRBJ2-7, with a weak D call TRBD1 (6 bases). CDR1 and CDR2 from the germline V gene are LNHDA and SQIVND (reference sequence). The CDR3 spans 13 residues. The V and J ends lost 5 bases and 2 bases respectively, with 10 bases between them.